This T cell receptor (beta chain) was documented in a study of T cell responses to AZD1222 COVID-19 vaccine. Notes on the study in general: Variant regions that are unmutated are reportedly the target of nearly half of spike-specific TCRs. Repertoires in all cases were sampled only once the peak T cell response had passed. Most donors were white British and more were female, and clonal diversity was possibly underestimated. Increased Spike-specific TCR breadth and depth were observed after two AZD1222 doses.

Note on this clone: What it recognizes is unknown.

Repertoires were generated with immunoSEQ multiplex PCR, while TCRdb's copy carries only in-frame clones and drops some. This table has 150,000 to 200,000 clones, 85% to 90% appearing once. CDR1 is GTSNPN, CDR2 SVGIG, per germline (reference sequence). This CDR3 is built from 13 residues. With 0 bases clipped from V and 6 bases from J, the junction kept 1 base outside the gene matches. The chain recombines TRBV30 with TRBJ1-3; TRBD1 agrees at 8 bases. The source was peripheral blood, collected on day 0 of AZD1222 vaccination. The receptor was derived from an adult in good health. The CDR3 nucleotides are TGTGCCTGGAGTGTGACAGGGGAAAACACCATATATTTT. Protein product: CAWSVTGENTIYF. Full variable domain (remainder filled in from reference TRBV30 and TRBJ1-3): SQTIHQWPATLVQPVGSPLSLECTVEGTSNPNLYWYRQAAGRGLQLLFYSVGIGQISSEVPQNLSASRPQDRQFILSSKKLLLSDSGFYLCAWSVTGENTIYFGEGSWLTVV.